The entry that follows covers one T cell receptor beta chain sequence. This sample was taken from a study of blood T cells in healthy people across ages. For the study at large: Capturing about one barcoded beta molecule per two T cells was achieved by template switching.

Healthy Caucasian individuals from Russia aged roughly 6 to 90 served as donors. The authors ran a second PCR of about 6 to 12 cycles using a sample-barcoded 5' primer and a J-beta primer mix. Each of the cDNA molecules was tagged by a template-switch adaptor with 12 random nucleotides. TCRdb redid the calling of the 5' RACE reads with MiXCR, one entry per CDR3 protein. Of around 990,000 distinct CDR3 sequences in the sample, more than 30% were seen once. The V gene's germline CDR1 is MNHEY and CDR2 SVGEGT. Trimming pared 2 bases from V and 6 bases from J, leaving 10 bases between. The CDR3 is made up of 13 amino acids.

The V and J genes are TRBV6-2 or TRBV6-3 and TRBJ1-1, with a possible D match to TRBD1 (5 bases). Sequencing was carried out using blood. This sequence originates from a man younger than 35 in good health. Here the CDR3 reads CASSYGGVSEAFF. CDR3 coding DNA: TGTGCCAGCAGTTACGGAGGGGTTTCTGAAGCTTTCTTT.